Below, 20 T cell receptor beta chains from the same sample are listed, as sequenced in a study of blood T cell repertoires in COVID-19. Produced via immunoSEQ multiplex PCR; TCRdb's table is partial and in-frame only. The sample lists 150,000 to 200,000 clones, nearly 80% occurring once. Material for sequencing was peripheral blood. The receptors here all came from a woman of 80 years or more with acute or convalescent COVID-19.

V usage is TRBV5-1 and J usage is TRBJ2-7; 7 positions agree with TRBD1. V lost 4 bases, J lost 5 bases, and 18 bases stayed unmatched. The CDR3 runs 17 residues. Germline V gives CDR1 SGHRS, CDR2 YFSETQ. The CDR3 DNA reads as TGCGCCAGCAGCCCTATTACGAGACAGGGTAGCTTACACGAGCAGTACTTC. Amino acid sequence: CASSPITRQGSLHEQYF.

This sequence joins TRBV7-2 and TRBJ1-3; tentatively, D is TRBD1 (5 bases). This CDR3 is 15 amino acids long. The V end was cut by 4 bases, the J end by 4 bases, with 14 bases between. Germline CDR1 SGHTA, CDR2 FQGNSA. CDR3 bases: TGTGCCAGCAGCTATAGTCGGGGGAGGGGAAACACCATATATTTT. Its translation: CASSYSRGRGNTIYF.

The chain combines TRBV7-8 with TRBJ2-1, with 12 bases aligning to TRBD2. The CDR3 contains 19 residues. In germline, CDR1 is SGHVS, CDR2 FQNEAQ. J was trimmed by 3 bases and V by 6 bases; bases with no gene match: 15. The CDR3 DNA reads TGTGCCAGCAGTTTTGTTGGACTAGCGGGAAGGGAGGGCTACAATGAGCAGTTCTTC. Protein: CASSFVGLAGREGYNEQFF.

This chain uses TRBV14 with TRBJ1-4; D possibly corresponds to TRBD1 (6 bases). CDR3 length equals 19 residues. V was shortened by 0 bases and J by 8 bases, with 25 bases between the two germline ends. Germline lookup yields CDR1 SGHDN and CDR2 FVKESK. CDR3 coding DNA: TGTGCCAGCAGCCAAGATCGACGGGGGGCGTACGGCAAGGTCGAAAAACTGTTTTTT. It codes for CASSQDRRGAYGKVEKLFF.

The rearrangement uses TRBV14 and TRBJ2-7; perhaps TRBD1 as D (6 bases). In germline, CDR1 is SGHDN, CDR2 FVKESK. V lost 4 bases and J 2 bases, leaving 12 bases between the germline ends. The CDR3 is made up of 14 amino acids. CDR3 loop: CASSPDSHTYEQYF. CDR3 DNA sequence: TGTGCCAGCAGCCCGGACAGTCATACCTACGAGCAGTACTTC.

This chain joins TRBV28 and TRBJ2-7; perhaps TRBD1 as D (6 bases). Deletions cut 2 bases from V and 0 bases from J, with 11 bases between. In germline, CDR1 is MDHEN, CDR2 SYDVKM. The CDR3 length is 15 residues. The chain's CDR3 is CASSLVQGYSYEQYF. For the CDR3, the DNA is TGTGCCAGCAGTTTAGTCCAGGGGTACTCCTACGAGCAGTACTTC.

The CDR3 region has the DNA TGTGCCAGCAGTTTGACAGGCATAGCGACTAATGAAAAACTGTTTTTT. Translation gives CASSLTGIATNEKLFF. The chain couples TRBV27 to TRBJ1-4, with D possibly TRBD1 on 6 matching bases. V was trimmed by 3 bases and J by 2 bases, leaving 13 bases between them. Germline V CDR1 and CDR2: MNHEY, SMNVEV (reference sequence). CDR3 size: 16 residues. Together with reference TRBV27 and TRBJ1-4, the CDR3 gives the full variable domain: EAQVTQNPRYLITVTGKKLTVTCSQNMNHEYMSWYRQDPGLGLRQIYYSMNVEVTDKGDVPEGYKVSRKEKRNFPLILESPSPNQTSLYFCASSLTGIATNEKLFFGSGTQLSVL.

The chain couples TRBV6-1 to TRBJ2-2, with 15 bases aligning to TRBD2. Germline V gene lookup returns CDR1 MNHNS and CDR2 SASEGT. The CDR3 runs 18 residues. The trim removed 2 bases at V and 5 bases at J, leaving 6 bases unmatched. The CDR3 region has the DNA TGTGCCAGCAGTGAACCGGGACTAGCGGGAGGTGGGACCGGGGAGCTGTTTTTT. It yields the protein CASSEPGLAGGGTGELFF.

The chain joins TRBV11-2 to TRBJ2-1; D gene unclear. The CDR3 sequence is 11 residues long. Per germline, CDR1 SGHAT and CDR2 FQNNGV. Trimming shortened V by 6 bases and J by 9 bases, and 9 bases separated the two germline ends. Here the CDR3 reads CASRRLGEQFF. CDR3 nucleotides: TGTGCCAGCAGGAGGTTGGGTGAGCAGTTCTTC.

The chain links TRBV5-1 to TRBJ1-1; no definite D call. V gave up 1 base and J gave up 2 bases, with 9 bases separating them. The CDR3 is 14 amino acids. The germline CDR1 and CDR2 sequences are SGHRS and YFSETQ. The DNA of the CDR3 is TGCGCCAGCAGCTTGCGCCAGGCCAACACTGAAGCTTTCTTT. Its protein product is CASSLRQANTEAFF.

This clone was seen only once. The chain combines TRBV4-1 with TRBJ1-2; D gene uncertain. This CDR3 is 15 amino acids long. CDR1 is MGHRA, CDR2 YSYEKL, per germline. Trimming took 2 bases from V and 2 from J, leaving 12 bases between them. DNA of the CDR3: TGCGCCAGCAGCCAAAAGTTGGGCAGCAACTATGGCTACACCTTC. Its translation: CASSQKLGSNYGYTF.

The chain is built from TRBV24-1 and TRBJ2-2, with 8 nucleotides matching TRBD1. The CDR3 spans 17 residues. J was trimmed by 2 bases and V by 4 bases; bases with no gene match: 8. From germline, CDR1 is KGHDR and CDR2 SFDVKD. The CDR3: CATSEAGTGHNTGELFF. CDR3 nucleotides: TGTGCCACCAGTGAAGCCGGGACAGGCCATAACACCGGGGAGCTGTTTTTT.

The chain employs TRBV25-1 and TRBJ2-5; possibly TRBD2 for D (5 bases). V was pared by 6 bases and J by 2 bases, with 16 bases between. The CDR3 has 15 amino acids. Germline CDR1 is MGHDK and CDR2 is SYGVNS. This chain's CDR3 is CASSPRGLGQETQYF. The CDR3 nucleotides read TGTGCCAGCAGCCCGAGAGGGTTGGGGCAAGAGACCCAGTACTTC.

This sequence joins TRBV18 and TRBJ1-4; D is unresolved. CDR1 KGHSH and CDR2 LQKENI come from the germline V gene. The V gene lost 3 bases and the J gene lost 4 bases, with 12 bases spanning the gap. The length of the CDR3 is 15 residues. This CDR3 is CASSPLGQNNEKLFF. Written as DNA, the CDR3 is TGTGCCAGCTCACCGCTGGGCCAGAATAATGAAAAACTGTTTTTT.

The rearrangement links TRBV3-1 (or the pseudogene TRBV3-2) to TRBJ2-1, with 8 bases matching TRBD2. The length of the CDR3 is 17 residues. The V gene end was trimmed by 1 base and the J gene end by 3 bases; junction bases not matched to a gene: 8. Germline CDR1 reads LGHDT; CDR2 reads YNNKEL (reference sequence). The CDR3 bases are TGTGCCAGCAGCCAAGGAACCGGGAGGGCAAACTACAATGAGCAGTTCTTC. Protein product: CASSQGTGRANYNEQFF.

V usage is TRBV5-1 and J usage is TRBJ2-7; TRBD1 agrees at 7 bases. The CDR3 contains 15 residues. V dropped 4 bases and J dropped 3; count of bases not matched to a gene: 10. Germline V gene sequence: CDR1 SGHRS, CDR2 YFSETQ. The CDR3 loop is CASSNYGTDLYEQYF. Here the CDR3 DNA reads TGCGCCAGCAGCAATTACGGGACAGATCTCTACGAGCAGTACTTC.

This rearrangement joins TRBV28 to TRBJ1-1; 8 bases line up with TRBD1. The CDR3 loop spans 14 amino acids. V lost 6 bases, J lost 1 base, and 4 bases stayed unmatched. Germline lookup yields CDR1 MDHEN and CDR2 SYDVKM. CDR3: CASRTGQENTEAFF. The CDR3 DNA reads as TGTGCCAGCAGAACGGGACAGGAGAACACTGAAGCTTTCTTT.

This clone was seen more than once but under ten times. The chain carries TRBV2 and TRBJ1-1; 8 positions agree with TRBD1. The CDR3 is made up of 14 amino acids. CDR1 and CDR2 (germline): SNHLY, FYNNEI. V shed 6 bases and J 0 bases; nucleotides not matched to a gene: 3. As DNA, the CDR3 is TGTGCCAGCAGAGGACAGGGAATGAACACTGAAGCTTTCTTT. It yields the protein CASRGQGMNTEAFF.

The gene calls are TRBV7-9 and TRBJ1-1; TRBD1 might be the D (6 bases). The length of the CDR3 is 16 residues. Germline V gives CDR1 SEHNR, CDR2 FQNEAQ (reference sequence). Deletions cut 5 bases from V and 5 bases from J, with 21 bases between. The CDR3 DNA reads TGTGCCAGCAGCCCCTACCCCCAGGGGATCCGGACTGAAGCTTTCTTT. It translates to CASSPYPQGIRTEAFF.

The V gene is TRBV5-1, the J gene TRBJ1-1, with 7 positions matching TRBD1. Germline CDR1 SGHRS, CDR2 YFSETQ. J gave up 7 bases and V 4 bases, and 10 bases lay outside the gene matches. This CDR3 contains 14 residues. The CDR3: CASSPDRVWGEAFF. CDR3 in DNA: TGCGCCAGCAGCCCCGACAGGGTTTGGGGTGAAGCTTTCTTT.